This is a list of T cell receptor beta chains from one sample in a study of cytomegalovirus exposure and HLA in healthy donors. Method: immunoSEQ multiplex PCR; TCRdb's copy keeps in-frame clones and lacks some. This sample carries 150,000 to 200,000 clones, roughly 74% of them seen once, and the ten largest clones take 1.8%. The sequencing input was PBMCs. These receptors all come from a woman aged 25 to 39 in good health and CMV-seronegative. Both conserved end residues are part of each CDR3. A D gene is named only where the DNA matches it firmly. The listing skips clone size in some rows; elsewhere it reads once, few, many or a size class.

j_call | v_call | cdr3_length | clone_size | d_call | cdr3_aa | cdr3_nt
TRBJ1-1 | TRBV7-2 | 14 | - | - | CASSLGGLRTEAFF | TGTGCCAGCAGCTTAGGAGGGTTGAGGACTGAAGCTTTCTTT
TRBJ1-5 | TRBV5-1 | 15 | - | - | CASSLGTDAALPQHF | TGCGCCAGCAGCTTGGGTACCGACGCGGCCTTACCCCAGCATTTT
TRBJ1-4 | TRBV4-3 | 16 | - | - | CASSQAQNLIYEKLFF | TGCGCCAGCAGCCAAGCACAGAACCTCATCTATGAAAAACTGTTTTTT
TRBJ2-1 | TRBV27 | 14 | - | TRBD2 | CASSRTSGYNEQFF | TGTGCCAGCAGTAGGACTAGCGGCTACAATGAGCAGTTCTTC
TRBJ2-5 | TRBV7-7 | 16 | - | TRBD2 | CASSLASGGPQETQYF | TGTGCCAGCAGCTTGGCTAGCGGGGGGCCCCAGGAGACCCAGTACTTC
TRBJ1-3 | TRBV7-6 | 15 | - | TRBD1 | CASSLTGGSGNTIYF | TGTGCCAGCAGCTTGACAGGGGGCTCTGGAAACACCATATATTTT
TRBJ2-5 | TRBV5-6 | 16 | - | - | CASSLSGHPYQETQYF | TGTGCCAGCAGCTTGAGCGGGCACCCGTACCAAGAGACCCAGTACTTC
TRBJ1-5 | TRBV19 | 16 | - | TRBD1 | CASSPETGLSNQPQHF | TGTGCCAGTAGTCCGGAGACAGGGCTCTCCAATCAGCCCCAGCATTTT
TRBJ1-1 | TRBV28 | 15 | - | TRBD1 | CASSLVDRATREAFF | TGTGCCAGCAGTTTGGTGGACAGGGCTACCCGAGAAGCTTTCTTT
TRBJ1-5 | TRBV2 | 14 | - | TRBD1 | CASSVQGNNQPQHF | TGTGCCAGCAGCGTACAGGGGAACAATCAGCCCCAGCATTTT
TRBJ2-2 | TRBV11-1 | 15 | once | - | CASSLGAGVTGELFF | TGTGCCAGCAGCTTAGGGGCAGGGGTGACCGGGGAGCTGTTTTTT
TRBJ2-3 | TRBV5-4 | 14 | - | - | CASSSGVFPDTQYF | TGTGCCAGCAGTTCAGGGGTTTTCCCAGATACGCAGTATTTT
TRBJ1-2 | TRBV5-1 | 14 | - | - | CASSPYSEGIGYTF | TGCGCCAGCAGCCCCTATTCTGAGGGAATTGGCTACACCTTC
TRBJ2-5 | TRBV7-9 | 14 | few | TRBD2 | CASSLEAGVETQYF | TGTGCCAGCAGCTTAGAGGCGGGAGTGGAGACCCAGTACTTC
TRBJ2-5 | TRBV5-6 | 14 | - | - | CASSLGRYQETQYF | TGTGCCAGCAGCTTGGGCAGGTACCAAGAGACCCAGTACTTC
TRBJ1-5 | TRBV27 | 14 | - | - | CASSLYSSNQPQHF | TGTGCCAGCAGTTTATACAGTAGCAATCAGCCCCAGCATTTT
TRBJ1-1 | TRBV5-6 | 17 | - | - | CASSPDRGGRLNTEAFF | TGTGCCAGCAGCCCAGACCGAGGGGGAAGATTGAACACTGAAGCTTTCTTT
TRBJ2-1 | TRBV4-2 | 18 | - | - | CASSYRLPGAFSYNEQFF | TGTGCCAGCAGCTACCGTCTTCCGGGAGCTTTCTCCTACAATGAGCAGTTCTTC
TRBJ1-1 | TRBV10-2 | 12 | - | TRBD1 | CASWTGGTEAFF | TGCGCCAGCTGGACAGGGGGAACTGAAGCTTTCTTT
TRBJ2-1 | TRBV9 | 14 | - | TRBD1 | CASSVFLQGIEQFF | TGTGCCAGCAGCGTATTCTTACAGGGGATTGAGCAGTTCTTC
TRBJ1-5 | TRBV7-9 | 16 | - | TRBD1 | CASSRTDRAWGQPQHF | TGTGCCAGCAGCCGGACGGACAGGGCCTGGGGTCAGCCCCAGCATTTT
TRBJ1-3 | TRBV19 | 17 | - | TRBD1 | CASRSRTGDLSGNTIYF | TGTGCCAGTAGAAGCAGAACAGGGGATCTCTCTGGAAACACCATATATTTT
TRBJ2-1 | TRBV9 | 17 | - | - | CASSPHIRGTSYNEQFF | TGTGCCAGCAGCCCCCATATTAGGGGGACCTCCTACAATGAGCAGTTCTTC
TRBJ2-7 | TRBV21-1 | 17 | - | - | CAGSSSGGGHSSYEQYF | TGTGCCGGAAGTTCAAGTGGGGGGGGACATTCTTCCTACGAGCAGTACTTC
TRBJ1-1 | TRBV25-1 | 13 | few | TRBD1 | CASRGQMNTEAFF | TGTGCCAGCAGGGGACAGATGAACACTGAAGCTTTCTTT
TRBJ2-7 | TRBV9 | 16 | - | TRBD2 | CASSSSGTSGSYEQYF | TGTGCCAGCAGCTCGTCCGGGACTAGCGGTTCCTACGAGCAGTACTTC
TRBJ1-5 | TRBV19 | 14 | few | - | CASSSDSLYQPQHF | TGTGCCAGTAGTAGCGACAGCCTCTATCAGCCCCAGCATTTT